The clone carrying this T cell receptor beta chain was seen a handful of times. Its antigen remains unknown. The data were obtained in a study of cytotoxic CD8 clonotypes in ibrutinib-treated CLL. In the study overall: Sequenced samples delivered averages of around 250,000 productive templates and around 100,000 productive rearrangements.

Study conclusions and caveats: Baseline values of clonality outstripped age-matched healthy donors and followed circulating CD8+ T-cell counts. Clonality was elevated at ibrutinib response and had returned toward baseline at progression.

Here immunoSEQ multiplex PCR was the method, and the copy in TCRdb shows in-frame clones only, minus some. The sample holds 120,000 to 150,000 clones, approximately 80% seen once. The CDR3 length is 14 residues. The V gene's germline CDR1 is LNHDA and CDR2 SQIVND (reference sequence). V shed 7 bases, J shed 4 bases, and the junction held 8 bases outside the gene matches. This chain connects TRBV19 to TRBJ2-7, with 9 nucleotides matching TRBD2. Sequenced here: PBMCs, sampled after 12 months of ibrutinib treatment. The sequence was obtained from a human donor with chronic lymphocytic leukemia. CDR3 in DNA: TGTGCCAGTACCAAGACTAGCGGTGTTTACGAGCAGTACTTC. Protein product: CASTKTSGVYEQYF.